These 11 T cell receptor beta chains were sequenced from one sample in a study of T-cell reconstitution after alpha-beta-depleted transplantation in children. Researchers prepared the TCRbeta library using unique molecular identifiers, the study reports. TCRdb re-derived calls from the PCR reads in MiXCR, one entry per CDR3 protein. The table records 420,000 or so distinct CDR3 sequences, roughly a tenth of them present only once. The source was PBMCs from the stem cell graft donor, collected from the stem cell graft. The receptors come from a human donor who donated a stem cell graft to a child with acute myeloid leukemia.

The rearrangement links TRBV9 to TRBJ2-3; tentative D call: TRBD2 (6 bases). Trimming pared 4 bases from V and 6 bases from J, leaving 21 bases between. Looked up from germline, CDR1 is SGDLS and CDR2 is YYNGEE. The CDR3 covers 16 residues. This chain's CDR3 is CASSLATRGSLDTQYF. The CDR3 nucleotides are TGTGCCAGCAGCCTCGCCACCCGGGGGAGCCTGGATACGCAGTATTTT.

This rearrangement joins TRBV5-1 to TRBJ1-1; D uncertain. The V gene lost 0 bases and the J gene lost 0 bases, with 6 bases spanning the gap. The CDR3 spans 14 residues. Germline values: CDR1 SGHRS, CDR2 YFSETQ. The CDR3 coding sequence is TGCGCCAGCAGCTTGGCATCGATGAACACTGAAGCTTTCTTT. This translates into CASSLASMNTEAFF.

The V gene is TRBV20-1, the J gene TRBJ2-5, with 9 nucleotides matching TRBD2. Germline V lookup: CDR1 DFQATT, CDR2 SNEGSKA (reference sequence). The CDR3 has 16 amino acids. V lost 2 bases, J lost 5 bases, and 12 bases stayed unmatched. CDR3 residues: CSARKGAGGFWETQYF. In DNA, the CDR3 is TGCAGTGCTAGAAAGGGGGCGGGAGGGTTTTGGGAGACCCAGTACTTC.

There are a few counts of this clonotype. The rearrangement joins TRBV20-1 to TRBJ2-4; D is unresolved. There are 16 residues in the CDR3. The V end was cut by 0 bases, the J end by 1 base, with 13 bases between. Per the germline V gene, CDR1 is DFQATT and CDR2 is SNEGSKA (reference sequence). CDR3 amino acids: CSARDRAPGAKNIQYF. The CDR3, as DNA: TGCAGTGCTAGAGATCGGGCCCCTGGGGCCAAAAACATTCAGTACTTC.

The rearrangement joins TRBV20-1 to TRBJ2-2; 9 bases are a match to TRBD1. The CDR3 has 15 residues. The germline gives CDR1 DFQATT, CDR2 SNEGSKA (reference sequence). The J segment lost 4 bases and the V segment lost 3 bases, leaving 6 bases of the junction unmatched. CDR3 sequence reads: CSASWGTGTTGELFF. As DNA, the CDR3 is TGCAGTGCTAGTTGGGGGACAGGGACCACCGGGGAGCTGTTTTTT.

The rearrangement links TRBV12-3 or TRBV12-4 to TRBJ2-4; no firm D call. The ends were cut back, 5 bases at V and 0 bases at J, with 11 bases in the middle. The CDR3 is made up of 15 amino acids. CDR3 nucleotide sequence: TGTGCCAGCAGTCAGGCCCGGACAGCCAAAAACATTCAGTACTTC. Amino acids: CASSQARTAKNIQYF.

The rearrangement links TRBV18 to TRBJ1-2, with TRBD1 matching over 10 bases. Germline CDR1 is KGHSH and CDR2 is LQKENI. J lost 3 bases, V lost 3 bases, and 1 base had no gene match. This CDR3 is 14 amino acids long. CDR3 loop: CASSPGTGDYGYTF. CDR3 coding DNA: TGTGCCAGCTCACCCGGGACAGGGGACTATGGCTACACCTTC.

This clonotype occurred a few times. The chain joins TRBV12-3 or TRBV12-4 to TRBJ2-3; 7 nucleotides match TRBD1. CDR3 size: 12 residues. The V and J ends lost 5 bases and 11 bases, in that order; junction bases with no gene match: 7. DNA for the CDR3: TGTGCCAGCAGTCTCTACAGGGGCGGGCAGTATTTT. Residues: CASSLYRGGQYF.

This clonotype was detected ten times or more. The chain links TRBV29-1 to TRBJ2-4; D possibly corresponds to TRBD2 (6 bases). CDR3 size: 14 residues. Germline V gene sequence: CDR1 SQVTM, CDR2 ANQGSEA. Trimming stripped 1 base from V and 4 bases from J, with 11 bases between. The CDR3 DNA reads TGCAGCGTTGAAGTAGCGGATTTGAAAAACATTCAGTACTTC. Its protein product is CSVEVADLKNIQYF.

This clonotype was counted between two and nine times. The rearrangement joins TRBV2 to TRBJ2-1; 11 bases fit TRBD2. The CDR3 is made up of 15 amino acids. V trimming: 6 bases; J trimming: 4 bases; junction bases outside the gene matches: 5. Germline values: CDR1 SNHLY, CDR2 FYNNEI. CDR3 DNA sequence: TGTGCCAGCAGGGCCGGGACTAGCGGTTACAATGAGCAGTTCTTC. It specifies CASRAGTSGYNEQFF.

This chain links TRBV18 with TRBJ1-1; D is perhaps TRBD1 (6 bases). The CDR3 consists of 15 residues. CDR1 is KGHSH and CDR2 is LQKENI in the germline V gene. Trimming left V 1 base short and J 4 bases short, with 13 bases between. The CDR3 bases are TGTGCCAGCTCACCACGGGGGGCGAGGAGCACTGAAGCTTTCTTT. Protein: CASSPRGARSTEAFF.